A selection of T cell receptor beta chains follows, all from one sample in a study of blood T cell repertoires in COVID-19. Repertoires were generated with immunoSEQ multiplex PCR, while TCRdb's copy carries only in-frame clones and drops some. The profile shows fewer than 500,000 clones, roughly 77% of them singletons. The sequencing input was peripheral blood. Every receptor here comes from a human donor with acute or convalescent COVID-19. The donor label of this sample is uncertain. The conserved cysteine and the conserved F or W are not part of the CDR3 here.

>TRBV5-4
ASSAPGLQNTGELF
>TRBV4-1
ASSQVQKETQY
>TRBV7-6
ASSLGTGGNTGELF
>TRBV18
ASSPTRDSYT
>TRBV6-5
ASNGGEETQY
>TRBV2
ASLEPTLYEQY
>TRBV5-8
ASSLGQGLSNQPQH
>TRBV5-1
ASSLDGTGNSPLH
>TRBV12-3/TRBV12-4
ASSWAQGAEAF
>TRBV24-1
ATSPTGLLETQY
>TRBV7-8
ASSARPGHSFSGYT
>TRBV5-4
ASSLEYPGTNYGYT
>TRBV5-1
ASSSLGQGPYEQY
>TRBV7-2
ASSSRTDYEQY
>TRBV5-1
ASSLLQGAFLQETQY
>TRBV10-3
AISETSFNYGYT